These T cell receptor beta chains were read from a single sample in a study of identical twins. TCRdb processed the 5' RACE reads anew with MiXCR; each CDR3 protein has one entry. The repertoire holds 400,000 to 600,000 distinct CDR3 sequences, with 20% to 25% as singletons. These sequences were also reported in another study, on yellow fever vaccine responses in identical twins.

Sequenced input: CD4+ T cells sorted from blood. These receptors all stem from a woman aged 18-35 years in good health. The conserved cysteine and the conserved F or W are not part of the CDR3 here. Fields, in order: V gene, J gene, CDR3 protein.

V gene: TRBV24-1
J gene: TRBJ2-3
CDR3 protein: ATSDAGDGTDTQY

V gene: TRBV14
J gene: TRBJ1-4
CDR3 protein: ASSRRGQNEKLF

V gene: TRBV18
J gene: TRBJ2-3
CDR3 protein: ASSPRALLGTDTQY

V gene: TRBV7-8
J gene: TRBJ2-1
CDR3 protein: ASSFRDKAGTRNEQF

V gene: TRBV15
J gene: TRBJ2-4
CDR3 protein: ATSRDQGVWNIQY

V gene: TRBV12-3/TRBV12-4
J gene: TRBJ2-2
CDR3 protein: ASSFRGAAGELF

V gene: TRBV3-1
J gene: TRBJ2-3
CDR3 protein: ASSQDLALRTDTQY

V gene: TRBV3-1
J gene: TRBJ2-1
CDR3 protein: ASSQDSSIGVF

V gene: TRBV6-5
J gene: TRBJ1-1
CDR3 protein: ASSYSIGTVNTEAF

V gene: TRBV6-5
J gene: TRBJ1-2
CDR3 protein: ASRQGMIGYT

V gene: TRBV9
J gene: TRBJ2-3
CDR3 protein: ASSVGAAGDTQY

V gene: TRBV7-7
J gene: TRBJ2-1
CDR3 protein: ASSPFPAGPSYNEQF

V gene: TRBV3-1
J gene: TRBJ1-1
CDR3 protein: ASSQGLWHPNTEAF

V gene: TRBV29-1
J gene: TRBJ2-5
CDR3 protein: SVEEMRTQY

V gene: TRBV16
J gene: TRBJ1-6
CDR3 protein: ASSTWTENSPLH

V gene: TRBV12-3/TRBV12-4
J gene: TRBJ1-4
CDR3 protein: ASSFGQIRVLGKLF

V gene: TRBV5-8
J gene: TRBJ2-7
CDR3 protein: ASSLGREFTYEQY

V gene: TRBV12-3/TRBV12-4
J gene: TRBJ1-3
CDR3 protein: ASTPREPPLFSGNTIY

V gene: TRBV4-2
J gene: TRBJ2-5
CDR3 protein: ASSQDPVETQY

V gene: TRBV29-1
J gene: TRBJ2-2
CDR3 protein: SVAQGSDTGELF

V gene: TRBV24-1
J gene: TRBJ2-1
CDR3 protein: ATKGTSGGNSYNEQF

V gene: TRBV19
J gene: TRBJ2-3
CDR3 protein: ASSPNPGQGRDTQY

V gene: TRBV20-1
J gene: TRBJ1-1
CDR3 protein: SARDPATEAF

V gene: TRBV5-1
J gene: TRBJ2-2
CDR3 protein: ASSLPSGGPAGELF

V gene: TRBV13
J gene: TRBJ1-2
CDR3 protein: ASSPATLFSGYT

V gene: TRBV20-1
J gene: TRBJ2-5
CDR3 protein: SARPPGETQY

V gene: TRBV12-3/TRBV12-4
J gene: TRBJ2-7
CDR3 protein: ASSRVAGSYEQY

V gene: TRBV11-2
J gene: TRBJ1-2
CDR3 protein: ASSSVGVGYGYT

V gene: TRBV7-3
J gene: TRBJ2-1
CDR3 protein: ASSRGRDNEQF

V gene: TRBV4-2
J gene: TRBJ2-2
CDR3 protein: ASRKGLAGGQTGELF

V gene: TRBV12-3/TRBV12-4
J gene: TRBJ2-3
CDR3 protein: ASSPTSGPRKQY

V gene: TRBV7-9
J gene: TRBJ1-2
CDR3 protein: ASSLDRVAYGYT

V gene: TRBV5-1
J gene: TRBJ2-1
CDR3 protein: ASSTGTIDEQF

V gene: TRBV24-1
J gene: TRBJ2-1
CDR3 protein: ATSDPQNLGPRDEQF

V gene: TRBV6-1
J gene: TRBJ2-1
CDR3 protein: ASSPGTSGRGNEQF

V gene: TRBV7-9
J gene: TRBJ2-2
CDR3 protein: ASSWGGSLNTGELF

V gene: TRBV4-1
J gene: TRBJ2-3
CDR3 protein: ASSQDWTGAPDTQY

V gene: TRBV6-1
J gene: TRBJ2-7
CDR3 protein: ASRVSGTGWYEQY

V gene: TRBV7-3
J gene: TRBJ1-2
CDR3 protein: ASSQSPNYGYT

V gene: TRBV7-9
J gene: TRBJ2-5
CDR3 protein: ASSSWDRGSKIQY

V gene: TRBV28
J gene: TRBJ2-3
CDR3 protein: ASGKRLAASTDTQY

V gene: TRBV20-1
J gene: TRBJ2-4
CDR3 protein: SASWMGGLTKNIQY

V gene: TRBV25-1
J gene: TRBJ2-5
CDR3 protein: ASSDGSGRVETQY

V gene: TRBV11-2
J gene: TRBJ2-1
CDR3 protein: ASSLGRNPYNEQF

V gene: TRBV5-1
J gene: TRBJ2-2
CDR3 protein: ASSQASNANTGELF

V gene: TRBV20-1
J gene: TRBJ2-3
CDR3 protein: SAINRTATKPDTQY

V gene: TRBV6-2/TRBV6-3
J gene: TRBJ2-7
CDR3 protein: ASSRYYVGVDEQY

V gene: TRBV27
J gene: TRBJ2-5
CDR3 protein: ASSRSWGGETQY

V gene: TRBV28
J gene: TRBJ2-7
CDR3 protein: ASSGVGFTLEQY

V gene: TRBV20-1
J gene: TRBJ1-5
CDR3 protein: SATTGTGGGQPQH

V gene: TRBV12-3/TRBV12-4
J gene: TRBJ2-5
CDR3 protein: ASRAGETQY

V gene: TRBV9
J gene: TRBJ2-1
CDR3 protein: ASSVSRGSYNEQF